This TCR beta chain was obtained from a study of T cells after posttransplantation cyclophosphamide. Whole-study findings and limits: Later post-transplant blood repertoires were often dominated by donor CD8+ memory clones. Recipient CMV seropositivity and CMV reactivation strongly tracked TRB clonality. TRB overlap between skin or GI tissue T cells and blood was limited.

This clone was detected a few times. The antigen remains undetermined. The V segment lost 6 bases and the J segment 6 bases; nucleotides outside the gene matches: 4. This CDR3 has 13 amino acids. In germline, CDR1 is SNHLY, CDR2 FYNNEI. The related graft donor's blood sample was taken on the day of bone marrow donation. Assay: immunoSEQ multiplex PCR; the TCRdb copy retains only in-frame clones and omits some. There are tens of thousands of clones in the sample; about 91% occur only once, and around 3.2% lies in the top ten. The sequence was obtained from a woman aged 45-65 years in good health and a related stem cell transplant donor. The chain links TRBV2 to TRBJ1-1; 10 bases line up with TRBD1. The sample consisted of PBMCs. CDR3 amino acids: CASSPGQGAEAFF. CDR3 bases: TGTGCCAGCAGCCCCGGACAGGGGGCTGAAGCTTTCTTT.